These T cell receptor beta chains were read from a single sample in a study. TCRdb reprocessed the RT-PCR reads with MiXCR, giving one entry per CDR3 protein. The repertoire holds about 700,000 distinct CDR3 sequences, with approximately 15% as singletons. Input material: memory CD4+ T cells from blood. Source of these receptors: a female donor in good health, serving as a healthy control. The CDR3 runs from the conserved cysteine through the conserved F or W. The order of the fields is CDR3 protein, CDR3 DNA, clone size, D gene, V gene, J gene. D genes are given only for firm matches. The listing skips clone size in some rows; elsewhere it reads once, few, many or a size class.

cdr3_aa: CATSESSGANVLTF
cdr3_nt: TGTGCCACCAGTGAAAGCTCTGGGGCCAACGTCCTGACTTTC
clone_size: few
d_call: -
v_call: TRBV24-1
j_call: TRBJ2-6

cdr3_aa: CASSPPRLAGGYNEQFF
cdr3_nt: TGTGCCAGCTCACCACCCAGACTAGCGGGAGGATACAATGAGCAGTTCTTC
clone_size: -
d_call: TRBD2
v_call: TRBV18
j_call: TRBJ2-1

cdr3_aa: CSARDLPSREQYF
cdr3_nt: TGCAGTGCTAGAGATCTCCCCTCCCGTGAGCAGTACTTC
clone_size: -
d_call: -
v_call: TRBV20-1
j_call: TRBJ2-7

cdr3_aa: CASSKYRTSGSNEQFF
cdr3_nt: TGTGCCAGCAGTAAATACAGGACTAGCGGGAGTAATGAGCAGTTCTTC
clone_size: few
d_call: TRBD2
v_call: TRBV6-2/TRBV6-3
j_call: TRBJ2-1

cdr3_aa: CASSLAYWGGEQFF
cdr3_nt: TGTGCCAGCAGCTTAGCGTATTGGGGGGGTGAGCAGTTCTTC
clone_size: few
d_call: TRBD2
v_call: TRBV7-2
j_call: TRBJ2-1

cdr3_aa: CASSPFLNTEAFF
cdr3_nt: TGTGCCAGCAGTCCATTCTTGAACACTGAAGCTTTCTTT
clone_size: -
d_call: -
v_call: TRBV12-3/TRBV12-4
j_call: TRBJ1-1

cdr3_aa: CASSLFRGQGEYSNQPQHF
cdr3_nt: TGTGCCAGCAGCTTGTTTAGGGGGCAGGGAGAGTATAGCAATCAGCCCCAGCATTTT
clone_size: once
d_call: TRBD1
v_call: TRBV5-8
j_call: TRBJ1-5

cdr3_aa: CASSPLAGGYEQYF
cdr3_nt: TGTGCCAGCTCACCACTAGCGGGAGGGTACGAGCAGTACTTC
clone_size: -
d_call: TRBD2
v_call: TRBV18
j_call: TRBJ2-7

cdr3_aa: CASSHRQGVSYNEQFF
cdr3_nt: TGTGCCAGCAGCCACCGACAGGGGGTTTCCTACAATGAGCAGTTCTTC
clone_size: -
d_call: TRBD1
v_call: TRBV7-9
j_call: TRBJ2-1

cdr3_aa: CASSARLAGALYNEQFF
cdr3_nt: TGTGCCAGCAGCGCCCGACTAGCGGGGGCACTCTACAATGAGCAGTTCTTC
clone_size: -
d_call: TRBD2
v_call: TRBV9
j_call: TRBJ2-1

cdr3_aa: CSARDSTGYQETQYF
cdr3_nt: TGCAGTGCTAGAGATTCGACCGGTTACCAAGAGACCCAGTACTTC
clone_size: many
d_call: -
v_call: TRBV20-1
j_call: TRBJ2-5

cdr3_aa: CASSRRQGGDTQYF
cdr3_nt: TGTGCCAGCAGCCGAAGACAGGGTGGAGATACGCAGTATTTT
clone_size: many
d_call: TRBD1
v_call: TRBV11-2
j_call: TRBJ2-3

cdr3_aa: CASSQGQGRSDTQYF
cdr3_nt: TGTGCCAGCAGCCAAGGACAGGGGAGGTCAGATACGCAGTATTTT
clone_size: -
d_call: TRBD1
v_call: TRBV7-9
j_call: TRBJ2-3

cdr3_aa: CSAHVQQGGNQPQHF
cdr3_nt: TGCAGTGCCCACGTTCAACAGGGTGGCAATCAGCCCCAGCATTTT
clone_size: few
d_call: -
v_call: TRBV20-1
j_call: TRBJ1-5

cdr3_aa: CASSFQQGKTYEQYF
cdr3_nt: TGTGCCAGCAGCTTCCAACAGGGGAAGACCTACGAGCAGTACTTC
clone_size: few
d_call: TRBD1
v_call: TRBV11-2
j_call: TRBJ2-7

cdr3_aa: CASRPTSGRETQYF
cdr3_nt: TGCGCCAGCAGGCCTACTAGTGGAAGAGAGACCCAGTACTTC
clone_size: -
d_call: -
v_call: TRBV5-1
j_call: TRBJ2-5

cdr3_aa: CASSYSTPASGSSGLFF
cdr3_nt: TGTGCCAGCAGTTACTCGACACCGGCTAGCGGGTCCTCCGGGCTGTTTTTT
clone_size: -
d_call: TRBD2
v_call: TRBV6-2/TRBV6-3
j_call: TRBJ2-2

cdr3_aa: CSAERRRGPNEKLFF
cdr3_nt: TGCAGTGCGGAGCGGCGTCGGGGGCCTAATGAAAAACTGTTTTTT
clone_size: -
d_call: -
v_call: TRBV20-1
j_call: TRBJ1-4

cdr3_aa: CASSFQRRVNTEAFF
cdr3_nt: TGTGCCAGCAGCTTCCAGAGGCGGGTGAACACTGAAGCTTTCTTT
clone_size: -
d_call: -
v_call: TRBV11-2
j_call: TRBJ1-1

cdr3_aa: CASSVWDGVGEQYF
cdr3_nt: TGTGCCAGCAGCGTCTGGGACGGGGTCGGCGAGCAGTACTTC
clone_size: -
d_call: -
v_call: TRBV9
j_call: TRBJ2-7

cdr3_aa: CSVGDTEAFF
cdr3_nt: TGCAGCGTCGGTGACACTGAAGCTTTCTTT
clone_size: many
d_call: -
v_call: TRBV29-1
j_call: TRBJ1-1

cdr3_aa: CSAMGHSGYTF
cdr3_nt: TGCAGTGCTATGGGACACAGCGGCTACACCTTC
clone_size: many
d_call: -
v_call: TRBV20-1
j_call: TRBJ1-2

cdr3_aa: CASSYGTYTGELFF
cdr3_nt: TGTGCCAGCAGTTACGGGACTTACACCGGGGAGCTGTTTTTT
clone_size: few
d_call: -
v_call: TRBV6-5
j_call: TRBJ2-2

cdr3_aa: CSARDRRGFGDTQYF
cdr3_nt: TGCAGTGCTAGAGATCGCAGGGGATTTGGAGATACGCAGTATTTT
clone_size: many
d_call: -
v_call: TRBV20-1
j_call: TRBJ2-3

cdr3_aa: CATSDHSYSGANVLTF
cdr3_nt: TGTGCCACCAGTGATCACAGCTACTCTGGGGCCAACGTCCTGACTTTC
clone_size: -
d_call: -
v_call: TRBV24-1
j_call: TRBJ2-6

cdr3_aa: CASSLDNGRYEQYF
cdr3_nt: TGTGCCAGCAGCTTAGATAATGGCCGCTACGAGCAGTACTTC
clone_size: many
d_call: -
v_call: TRBV7-2
j_call: TRBJ2-7

cdr3_aa: CSASLLGNEQFF
cdr3_nt: TGCAGTGCTAGCTTACTAGGCAATGAGCAGTTCTTC
clone_size: few
d_call: -
v_call: TRBV20-1
j_call: TRBJ2-1

cdr3_aa: CATSDRGPKQETQYF
cdr3_nt: TGTGCCACCAGTGACCGGGGACCCAAGCAAGAGACCCAGTACTTC
clone_size: -
d_call: -
v_call: TRBV24-1
j_call: TRBJ2-5

cdr3_aa: CASSLRDRESEQFF
cdr3_nt: TGCGCCAGCAGCCTGAGGGACAGGGAAAGTGAGCAGTTCTTC
clone_size: many
d_call: TRBD1
v_call: TRBV4-3
j_call: TRBJ2-1

cdr3_aa: CASSQQSTTNYGYTF
cdr3_nt: TGTGCCAGCAGCCAACAGTCGACGACTAACTATGGCTACACCTTC
clone_size: few
d_call: -
v_call: TRBV14
j_call: TRBJ1-2

cdr3_aa: CASSYRGKNSPLHF
cdr3_nt: TGTGCCAGCAGTTACCGGGGCAAGAATTCACCCCTCCACTTT
clone_size: many
d_call: -
v_call: TRBV6-2/TRBV6-3
j_call: TRBJ1-6

cdr3_aa: CSVEEGTVNTGELFF
cdr3_nt: TGCAGCGTTGAAGAGGGGACCGTGAACACCGGGGAGCTGTTTTTT
clone_size: many
d_call: -
v_call: TRBV29-1
j_call: TRBJ2-2

cdr3_aa: CASSGRGKYEKLFF
cdr3_nt: TGTGCCAGCAGCGGACGGGGGAAGTACGAAAAACTGTTTTTT
clone_size: -
d_call: -
v_call: TRBV5-6
j_call: TRBJ1-4

cdr3_aa: CASSLGARETQYF
cdr3_nt: TGTGCCAGCAGTTTAGGGGCCAGGGAGACCCAGTACTTC
clone_size: few
d_call: -
v_call: TRBV28
j_call: TRBJ2-5

cdr3_aa: CATVRMAGGTDTQYF
cdr3_nt: TGTGCCACCGTCAGAATGGCGGGAGGAACAGATACGCAGTATTTT
clone_size: few
d_call: TRBD2
v_call: TRBV10-3
j_call: TRBJ2-3

cdr3_aa: CASRRQGIYEQYF
cdr3_nt: TGTGCCAGCAGGAGACAGGGTATCTACGAGCAGTACTTC
clone_size: many
d_call: TRBD1
v_call: TRBV5-4
j_call: TRBJ2-7

cdr3_aa: CASSLGGSRETQCF
cdr3_nt: TGTGCCAGCAGCTTGGGGGGGAGTAGGGAGACCCAGTGCTTC
clone_size: once
d_call: -
v_call: TRBV5-6
j_call: TRBJ2-5

cdr3_aa: CASSRAGFRDTQYF
cdr3_nt: TGTGCCAGCTCACGCGCGGGCTTTCGGGATACGCAGTATTTT
clone_size: -
d_call: -
v_call: TRBV18
j_call: TRBJ2-3

cdr3_aa: CASSFLTEETQYF
cdr3_nt: TGTGCCAGCAGCTTTTTGACAGAAGAGACCCAGTACTTC
clone_size: -
d_call: -
v_call: TRBV7-3
j_call: TRBJ2-5

cdr3_aa: CASSSPPGQGFVGQYF
cdr3_nt: TGTGCCAGCAGCTCACCACCGGGACAGGGGTTCGTTGGGCAGTACTTC
clone_size: -
d_call: TRBD1
v_call: TRBV28
j_call: TRBJ2-7